The 17 T cell receptor beta chains in this list originate from one sample, sequenced in a study of cytomegalovirus exposure and HLA in healthy donors. The PCR was carried out with 60 Vbeta primers and 13 Jbeta primers. Sequencing was performed with immunoSEQ multiplex PCR; in TCRdb, only in-frame clones are kept and a portion is missing. The sample contains 95,000 to 150,000 clones, more than 75% of which appear only once. Input material: PBMCs. Every receptor here comes from a woman in her fifties or sixties in good health and CMV-seropositive.

In this sample, this clone turned up a few times. The chain is built from TRBV9 and TRBJ2-7; D may be TRBD2 (5 bases). V lost 3 bases to trimming and J lost 7 bases, with 17 bases between them. The CDR3 sequence is 14 residues long. Germline V lookup: CDR1 SGDLS, CDR2 YYNGEE. The CDR3 region is CASSGASRLGEQYF. CDR3 DNA: TGTGCCAGCAGCGGGGCTAGCCGGTTGGGGGAGCAGTACTTC.

The chain joins TRBV29-1 to TRBJ2-1; 8 nucleotides line up with TRBD2. CDR1 SQVTM and CDR2 ANQGSEA come from the germline V gene. After removal of 0 bases from V and 6 bases from J, the junction contained 16 bases not matched to a gene. The CDR3 spans 18 residues. The CDR3 DNA is TGCAGCGTTGAAGAAAGGGTAGTAGGGACTAGTGGGAGCAATGAGCAGTTCTTC. Translation gives CSVEERVVGTSGSNEQFF.

The rearrangement links TRBV7-9 to TRBJ1-5; weak D call: TRBD1 (6 bases). Germline CDR1 and CDR2: SEHNR and FQNEAQ (reference sequence). The CDR3 is made up of 13 amino acids. V shed 5 bases and J shed 9 bases, with 14 bases lying between them. CDR3 region: CASSQQGTLPQHF. The CDR3 coding sequence is TGTGCCAGCAGCCAGCAGGGGACCCTGCCCCAGCATTTT.

This chain uses TRBV15 with TRBJ2-7, with a weak D call TRBD1 (6 bases). Germline V gene data show CDR1 as LNHNV and CDR2 as YYDKDF (reference sequence). V lost 4 bases and J lost 2, with 12 bases in between. The CDR3 spans 14 residues. This chain's CDR3 is CATSTRTETYEQYF. CDR3 nucleotide sequence: TGTGCCACCAGCACGCGGACAGAAACCTACGAGCAGTACTTC.

This clone was counted once. V gene TRBV7-8 combines with J gene TRBJ2-7; TRBD2 aligns across 11 bases. Germline CDR1 reads SGHVS; CDR2 reads FQNEAQ. J was trimmed by 6 bases and V by 1 base; bases with no gene match: 2. The CDR3 spans 14 residues. CDR3: CASSLVAGGGEQYF. The CDR3 DNA follows: TGTGCCAGCAGCTTAGTAGCGGGAGGGGGCGAGCAGTACTTC.

The chain couples TRBV29-1 to TRBJ1-5; D call uncertain. The CDR3 runs to 12 residues. In germline, CDR1 is SQVTM, CDR2 ANQGSEA. Deletions cut 4 bases from V and 3 bases from J, with 7 bases between. CDR3 sequence (DNA): TGCAGCGTTGCAGGTATCAATCAGCCCCAGCATTTT. Translation: CSVAGINQPQHF.

The V gene is TRBV9, the J gene TRBJ1-1; a possible D gene is TRBD1 (5 bases). The germline V and J ends were trimmed by 3 bases and 5 bases, with 11 bases remaining between them. The CDR3 has 13 amino acids. Germline CDR1 and CDR2: SGDLS and YYNGEE. The CDR3 loop reads CASSATPGTEAFF. In DNA form, the CDR3 reads TGTGCCAGCAGCGCAACTCCAGGGACTGAAGCTTTCTTT.

The rearrangement links TRBV15 to TRBJ1-2; 8 bases map to TRBD1. Germline-derived CDR1 and CDR2 are LNHNV and YYDKDF (reference sequence). The junction had 8 bases not matched to a gene; V was cut back by 9 bases and J by 8 bases. There are 12 residues in the CDR3. CDR3 sequence (DNA): TGTGCCACTGCGCAGGGGGCGCGGGGCTACACCTTC. This sequence encodes CATAQGARGYTF. The full variable domain, in which reference TRBV15 and TRBJ1-2 provide the parts outside the CDR3, is DAMVIQNPRYQVTQFGKPVTLSCSQTLNHNVMYWYQQKSSQAPKLLFHYYDKDFNNEADTPDNFQSRRPNTSFCFLDIRSPGLGDTAMYLCATAQGARGYTFGSGTRLTVV.

This clone is a singleton in its sample. CDR3 in DNA: TGTGCCTGGAGTGTACAGGCCTATCAGTACTTC. Protein: CAWSVQAYQYF. The chain joins TRBV30 to TRBJ2-4; perhaps TRBD1 as D (5 bases). Germline V gene sequence: CDR1 GTSNPN, CDR2 SVGIG (reference sequence). Trimming cost V 0 bases and J 12 bases, with 9 bases left between them. The CDR3 has 11 residues.

The genes are TRBV5-8 and TRBJ1-5; D may be TRBD1 (5 bases). The germline gives CDR1 SGHTS, CDR2 YDEGEE. The V end was cut by 1 base, the J end by 9 bases, with 20 bases between. The CDR3 is 16 amino acids. CDR3: CASSLFLGGVSRPQHF. CDR3 sequence (DNA): TGTGCCAGCAGCTTGTTTCTAGGAGGGGTGAGTCGGCCCCAGCATTTT. Complete variable domain (other parts from reference TRBV5-8 and TRBJ1-5): EAGVTQSPTHLIKTRGQQATLRCSPISGHTSVYWYQQALGLGLQFLLWYDEGEERNRGNFPPRFSGRQFPNYSSELNVNALELEDSALYLCASSLFLGGVSRPQHFGDGTRLSIL.

This clone was seen only once. This sequence joins TRBV27 and TRBJ1-3; D might be TRBD1 (6 bases). Trimming removed 5 bases at V and 0 bases at J, with 14 bases between. CDR3 length: 16 residues. Looked up from germline, CDR1 is MNHEY and CDR2 is SMNVEV (reference sequence). CDR3 bases: TGTGCCAGCAGTCCCTCCATCAGGGGCTCTGGAAACACCATATATTTT. Amino acids: CASSPSIRGSGNTIYF.

This clone was counted a single time. The chain uses TRBV7-6 and TRBJ2-3, with 9 bases identical to TRBD2. There are 17 residues in the CDR3. After removal of 3 bases from V and 0 bases from J, the junction contained 7 bases not matched to a gene. The germline V gene encodes CDR1 SGHVS and CDR2 FNYEAQ. The CDR3: CASSFRSSGVSTDTQYF. The CDR3 nucleotides read TGTGCCAGCAGCTTTAGGTCTAGCGGGGTGAGCACAGATACGCAGTATTTT.

This chain uses TRBV18 with TRBJ1-5; D not certain. This CDR3 comprises 14 residues. Trimming stripped 2 bases from V and 5 bases from J, with 10 bases between. CDR1 and CDR2 (germline): KGHSH, LQKENI. The CDR3 DNA is TGTGCCAGCTCACCAGGGCAGGTTGATCAGCCCCAGCATTTT. Translation gives CASSPGQVDQPQHF.

The rearrangement joins TRBV19 to TRBJ2-5, with 10 bases that match TRBD2. This CDR3 region has 16 residues. The germline V gene encodes CDR1 LNHDA and CDR2 SQIVND (reference sequence). Trimming took 5 bases from V and 5 from J; bases not matched to a gene: 11. The CDR3 loop reads CASSRRGTSERETQYF. CDR3 nucleotide sequence: TGTGCCAGTAGTCGACGGGGGACTAGCGAGCGGGAGACCCAGTACTTC.

V is TRBV10-3 and J is TRBJ2-2; 10 bases line up with TRBD2. The CDR3 is made up of 14 amino acids. Germline-derived CDR1 and CDR2 are ENHRY and SYGVKD. The trim removed 8 bases at V and 1 base at J, leaving 1 base unmatched. CDR3 coding DNA: TGTGCCATCCGACTAGCGGGGAACACCGGGGAGCTGTTTTTT. Its translation: CAIRLAGNTGELFF.

The V and J genes are TRBV7-9 and TRBJ2-2, with D perhaps TRBD2 (6 bases). V lost 7 bases and J 5 bases, leaving 8 bases between the germline ends. The germline V gene has CDR1 SEHNR and CDR2 FQNEAQ (reference sequence). This CDR3 has 12 amino acids. CDR3 in amino acids: CASNRGTGELFF. The CDR3 bases are TGTGCCAGCAACCGGGGGACCGGGGAGCTGTTTTTT.

On this clone itself: One end of the junction varies from germline; a read error may be responsible. V is TRBV4-3 and J is TRBJ2-3; no firm D call. From germline, CDR1 is LGHNA and CDR2 YSLEER. CDR3 size: 15 residues. CDR3 residues: CAGSQDGLNTDTQYF. CDR3 nucleotide sequence: TGCGCCGGCAGCCAAGATGGCCTCAACACAGATACGCAGTATTTT.